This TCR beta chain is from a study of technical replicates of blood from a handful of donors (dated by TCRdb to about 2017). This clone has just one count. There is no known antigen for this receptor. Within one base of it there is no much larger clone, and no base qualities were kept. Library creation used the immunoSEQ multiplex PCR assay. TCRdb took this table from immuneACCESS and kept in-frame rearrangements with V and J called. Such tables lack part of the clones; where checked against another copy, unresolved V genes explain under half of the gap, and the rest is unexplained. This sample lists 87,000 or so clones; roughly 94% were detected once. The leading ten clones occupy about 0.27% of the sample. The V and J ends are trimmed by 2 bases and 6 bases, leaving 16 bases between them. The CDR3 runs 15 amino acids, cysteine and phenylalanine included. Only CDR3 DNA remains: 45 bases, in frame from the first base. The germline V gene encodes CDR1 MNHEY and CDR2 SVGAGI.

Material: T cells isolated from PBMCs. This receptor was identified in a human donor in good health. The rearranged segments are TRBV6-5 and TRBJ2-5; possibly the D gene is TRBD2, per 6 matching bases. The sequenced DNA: TGTGCCAGCAGTTACGGCGGGAAGGCCATGAAGACCCAGTACTTC. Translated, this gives CASSYGGKAMKTQYF.